This T cell receptor beta chain emerged from a study of technical replicates of blood from a handful of donors. The repertoire was sequenced with immunoSEQ multiplex PCR; TCRdb's copy has only in-frame clones and lacks some. In the table there are 95,000 to 100,000 clones, 95% to 96% of which are singletons. J lost 12 bases, V lost 4 bases, and 7 bases had no gene match. Germline CDR1 is SGHKS and CDR2 is YYEKEE (reference sequence). This CDR3 has 12 residues. The chain combines TRBV5-5 with TRBJ2-7; TRBD1 aligns across 10 bases. This clonotype was sampled from a human donor in good health. The sequenced material came from T cells isolated from PBMCs. The CDR3 sequence: CASSVSGTGAYF. In DNA form, the CDR3 reads TGTGCCAGCAGCGTCTCCGGGACAGGGGCGTACTTC.